The next 16 T cell receptor beta chains were all read from a single sample in a study of blood T cell repertoires in COVID-19 (TCRdb year 2020). Library construction relied on the immunoSEQ multiplex PCR assay. Sourced from immuneACCESS, this table was stored by TCRdb with only in-frame sequences that have V and J called. A share of the clones is absent; for the studies checked, an unresolved V gene accounts for under half, and the remainder has no known explanation. The sample table contains just under 90,000 clones; only one count was recorded for approximately 90% of them. The ten largest make up 1.5% to 2% of the sample. Sequencing was performed on peripheral blood. The receptors were gathered from a man in his 60s with acute or convalescent COVID-19.

A single count supports this clone. J is TRBJ2-7 and V is TRBV5-1; maybe TRBD1 (5 bases). The germline V and J ends were trimmed by 0 bases and 4 bases, with 11 bases remaining between them. The CDR3 loop spans 14 amino acids. Germline CDR1 reads SGHRS; CDR2 reads YFSETQ. DNA of the CDR3: TGCGCCAGCAGCTTGGCCCCAGGGCGGTACGAGCAGTACTTC. Translation gives CASSLAPGRYEQYF.

The V gene is TRBV5-1, the J gene TRBJ1-1; 10 positions match TRBD1. CDR3 length: 15 amino acids. V shed 0 bases and J 5 bases; nucleotides not matched to a gene: 4. The germline CDR1 and CDR2 sequences are SGHRS and YFSETQ. The CDR3 loop reads CASSLGQGAWTEAFF. The CDR3 coding sequence is TGCGCCAGCAGCTTGGGACAGGGGGCTTGGACTGAAGCTTTCTTT.

The table lists this clone with a count of one. This rearrangement joins TRBV2 to TRBJ2-1; 7 nucleotides match TRBD2. The CDR3 sequence is 12 residues long. The V gene end was trimmed by 3 bases and the J gene end by 10 bases; junction bases not matched to a gene: 3. In germline, CDR1 is SNHLY, CDR2 FYNNEI. Written as DNA, the CDR3 is TGTGCCAGCAGTGACTGGGGAGGGGAGCAGTTCTTC. It encodes CASSDWGGEQFF.

This chain joins TRBV7-9 and TRBJ2-6, with 12 positions matching TRBD1. The CDR3 extends over 18 amino acids. V shed 6 bases and J 3 bases; nucleotides not matched to a gene: 9. Germline loops: CDR1 SEHNR, CDR2 FQNEAQ (reference sequence). The CDR3 is CASRGGTGGAFGANVLTF. CDR3 nucleotides: TGTGCCAGCAGGGGTGGGACAGGGGGCGCGTTTGGGGCCAACGTCCTGACTTTC.

The chain carries TRBV7-9 and TRBJ1-1; no definite D call. CDR3 size: 13 residues. Trimming stripped 2 bases from V and 2 bases from J, with 6 bases between. CDR1 is SEHNR and CDR2 is FQNEAQ in the germline V gene (reference sequence). The CDR3 nucleotides are TGTGCCAGCAGCTTACAGGATAACACTGAAGCTTTCTTT. It yields the protein CASSLQDNTEAFF.

This clone has only one observation. The CDR3 reads CASSEGQGQETQYF. The CDR3 DNA sequence: TGTGCCAGCAGTGAAGGACAGGGGCAAGAGACCCAGTACTTC. The J gene is TRBJ2-5, the V gene TRBV6-1, with TRBD1 identical over 8 bases. CDR3 size: 14 residues. Germline V gene data show CDR1 as MNHNS and CDR2 as SASEGT. J lost 2 bases, V lost 1 base, and 0 bases had no gene match.

This chain links TRBV6-6 with TRBJ2-3; 7 bases line up with TRBD2. The V gene end was trimmed by 6 bases and the J gene end by 3 bases; junction bases not matched to a gene: 0. The germline V gene has CDR1 MNHNY and CDR2 SVGAGI (reference sequence). This CDR3 has 12 residues. CDR3 sequence reads: CASRRETDTQYF. For the CDR3, the DNA is TGTGCCAGCAGGCGGGAGACAGATACGCAGTATTTT.

The rearrangement joins TRBV5-4 to TRBJ2-1; D possibly corresponds to TRBD1 (5 bases). CDR1 is SGHNT and CDR2 is YYREEE in the germline V gene (reference sequence). This CDR3 contains 13 residues. V lost 9 bases to trimming and J lost 5 bases, with 15 bases between them. The CDR3 bases are TGTGCCACCCATGGGGAAGGGGACAATGAGCAGTTCTTC. Translated, it gives CATHGEGDNEQFF.

The V gene is TRBV4-3, the J gene TRBJ2-1; 7 nucleotides agree with TRBD2. Germline lookup yields CDR1 LGHNA and CDR2 YSLEER. The CDR3 runs 13 residues. The junction had 3 bases not matched to a gene; V was cut back by 4 bases and J by 6 bases. The CDR3 bases are TGCGCCAGCAGCCTAACTAGCGTCAATGAGCAGTTCTTC. The encoded protein is CASSLTSVNEQFF.

The gene calls are TRBV3-1 (or the pseudogene TRBV3-2) and TRBJ2-7; 8 nucleotides line up with TRBD2. This CDR3 is built from 15 residues. V lost 4 bases and J lost 0; bases outside the gene matches: 5. Germline CDR1 is LGHDT and CDR2 is YNNKEL (reference sequence). CDR3 DNA sequence: TGTGCCAGCAGCCTGACTAGCGTGAGCTCCTACGAGCAGTACTTC. It codes for CASSLTSVSSYEQYF.

The V and J genes are TRBV5-1 and TRBJ2-3, with a tentative D call TRBD2 (6 bases). Germline V lookup: CDR1 SGHRS, CDR2 YFSETQ. The CDR3 is made up of 15 amino acids. V was trimmed by 0 bases and J by 3 bases, leaving 11 bases between them. CDR3 coding DNA: TGCGCCAGCAGCTTGGAGGGACTGGGGACAGATACGCAGTATTTT. It is translated as CASSLEGLGTDTQYF.

The rearrangement uses TRBV9 and TRBJ1-2; TRBD1 might be the D (5 bases). The CDR3 is 13 amino acids. V lost 3 bases to trimming and J lost 5 bases, with 11 bases between them. Germline values: CDR1 SGDLS, CDR2 YYNGEE. CDR3 nucleotide sequence: TGTGCCAGCAGCGCTGGGACTAGGTATGGCTACACCTTC. Protein: CASSAGTRYGYTF.

The chain employs TRBV18 and TRBJ2-5, with D possibly being TRBD1 (6 bases). Trimming stripped 2 bases from V and 1 base from J, with 8 bases between. The germline CDR1 and CDR2 sequences are KGHSH and LQKENI. There are 14 residues in the CDR3. CDR3 sequence reads: CASSPTGSQETQYF. CDR3 coding DNA: TGTGCCAGCTCACCAACAGGGAGCCAAGAGACCCAGTACTTC.

This chain links TRBV5-8 with TRBJ2-5; 10 nucleotides line up with TRBD2. This CDR3 region has 15 residues. CDR1 and CDR2 (germline): SGHTS, YDEGEE. The junction had 6 bases not matched to a gene; V was cut back by 4 bases and J by 3 bases. Here the CDR3 DNA reads TGTGCCAGCAGCCTCGGGACTAGCGCGGAAGAGACCCAGTACTTC. It specifies CASSLGTSAEETQYF.

The chain's CDR3 is CASSISAGESNEQFF. CDR3 nucleotide sequence: TGTGCCAGTAGTATTTCAGCGGGAGAGAGCAATGAGCAGTTCTTC. V usage is TRBV19 and J usage is TRBJ2-1, with TRBD2 matching 8 bases. The trim removed 3 bases at V and 6 bases at J, leaving 7 bases unmatched. The germline CDR1 and CDR2 sequences are LNHDA and SQIVND (reference sequence). The CDR3 totals 15 residues.

V gene TRBV28 combines with J gene TRBJ2-5; 7 bases match TRBD1. CDR1 MDHEN and CDR2 SYDVKM come from the germline V gene. This CDR3 contains 15 residues. After removal of 6 bases from V and 3 bases from J, the junction contained 10 bases not matched to a gene. The CDR3 DNA sequence: TGTGCCAGCAGGGTCCGGGACAGAGGAAAAGAGACCCAGTACTTC. This gives the protein CASRVRDRGKETQYF.